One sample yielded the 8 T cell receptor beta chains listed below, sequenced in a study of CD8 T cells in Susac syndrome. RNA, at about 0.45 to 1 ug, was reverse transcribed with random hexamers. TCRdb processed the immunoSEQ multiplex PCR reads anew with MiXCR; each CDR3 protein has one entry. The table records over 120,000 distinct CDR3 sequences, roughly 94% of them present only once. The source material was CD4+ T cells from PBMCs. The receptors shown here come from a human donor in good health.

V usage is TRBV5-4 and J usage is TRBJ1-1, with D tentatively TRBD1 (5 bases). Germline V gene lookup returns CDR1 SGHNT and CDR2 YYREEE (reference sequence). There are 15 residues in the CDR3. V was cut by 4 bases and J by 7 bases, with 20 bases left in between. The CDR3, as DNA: TGTGCCAGCAGCCCCGGGGGGTCGCAACCTAATGAAGCTTTCTTT. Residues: CASSPGGSQPNEAFF.

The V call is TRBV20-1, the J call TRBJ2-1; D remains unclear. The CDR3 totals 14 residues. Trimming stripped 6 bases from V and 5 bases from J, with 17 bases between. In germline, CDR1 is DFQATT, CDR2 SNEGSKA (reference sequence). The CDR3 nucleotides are TGCAGTGCCGCAAACCCGGGCCTTGACAATGAGCAGTTCTTC. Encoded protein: CSAANPGLDNEQFF.

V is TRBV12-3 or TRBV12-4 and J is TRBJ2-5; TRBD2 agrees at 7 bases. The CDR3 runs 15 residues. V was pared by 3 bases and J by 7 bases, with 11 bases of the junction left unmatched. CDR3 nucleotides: TGTGCCAGCAGTTTCCGGGGGAGGGCTCCGGGGACCCAGTACTTC. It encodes CASSFRGRAPGTQYF.

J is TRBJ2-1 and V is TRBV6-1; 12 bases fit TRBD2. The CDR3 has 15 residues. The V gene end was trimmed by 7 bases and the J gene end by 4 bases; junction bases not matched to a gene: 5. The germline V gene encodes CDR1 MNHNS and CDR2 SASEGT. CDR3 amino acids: CASNQLAGGYNEQFF. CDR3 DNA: TGTGCCAGCAACCAACTAGCGGGAGGTTACAATGAGCAGTTCTTC.

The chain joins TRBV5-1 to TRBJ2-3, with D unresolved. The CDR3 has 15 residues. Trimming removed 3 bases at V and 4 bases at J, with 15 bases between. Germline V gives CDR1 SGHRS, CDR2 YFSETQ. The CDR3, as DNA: TGCGCCAGCAGCTCCGCTGCCTCGGCCGCAGATACGCAGTATTTT. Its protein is CASSSAASAADTQYF.

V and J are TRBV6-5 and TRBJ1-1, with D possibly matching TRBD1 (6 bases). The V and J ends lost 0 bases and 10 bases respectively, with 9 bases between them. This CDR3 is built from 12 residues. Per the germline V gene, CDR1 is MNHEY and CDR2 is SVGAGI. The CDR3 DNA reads TGTGCCAGCAGTTACTCGGGGGGCGCAGCTTTCTTT. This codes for CASSYSGGAAFF.

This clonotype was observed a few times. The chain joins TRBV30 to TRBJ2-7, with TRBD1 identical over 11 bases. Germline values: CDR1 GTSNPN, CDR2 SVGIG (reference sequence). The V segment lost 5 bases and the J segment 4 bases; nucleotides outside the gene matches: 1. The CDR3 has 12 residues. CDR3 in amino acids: CAWGQGAYEQYF. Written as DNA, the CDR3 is TGTGCCTGGGGACAGGGGGCTTACGAGCAGTACTTC.

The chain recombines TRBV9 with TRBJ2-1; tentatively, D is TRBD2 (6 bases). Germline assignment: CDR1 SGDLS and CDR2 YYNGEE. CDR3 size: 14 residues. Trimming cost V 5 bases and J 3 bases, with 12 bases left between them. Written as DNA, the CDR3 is TGTGCCAGCAGACCGACGGGGGACTACAATGAGCAGTTCTTC. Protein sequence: CASRPTGDYNEQFF.